The sequence of this T cell receptor beta chain was determined in a study of multiple sclerosis patients with progressive multifocal leukoencephalopathy. Time point meaning: approximately 12 months of natalizumab therapy. Looked up from germline, CDR1 is LGHNA and CDR2 is YNFKEQ. The germline V and J ends were trimmed by 0 bases and 6 bases, with 9 bases remaining between them. This CDR3 comprises 14 residues. Study outcomes and limitations: TRBV and TRBJ usage showed no common pattern when PML developed.

A word on this clone: Its antigen is not known.

Method: immunoSEQ multiplex PCR; TCRdb's copy keeps in-frame clones and lacks some. Of some 25,000 clones listed, approximately 90% were seen once; the top ten hold about 2%. Material: PBMCs, obtained from a patient treated with natalizumab. V usage is TRBV4-2 and J usage is TRBJ2-4, with D perhaps matching TRBD2 (5 bases). This sequence was found in a man in his thirties or forties with multiple sclerosis. The CDR3 protein is CASSQEGRGNIQYF. The CDR3 DNA is TGTGCCAGCAGCCAAGAAGGTCGGGGAAACATTCAGTACTTC.